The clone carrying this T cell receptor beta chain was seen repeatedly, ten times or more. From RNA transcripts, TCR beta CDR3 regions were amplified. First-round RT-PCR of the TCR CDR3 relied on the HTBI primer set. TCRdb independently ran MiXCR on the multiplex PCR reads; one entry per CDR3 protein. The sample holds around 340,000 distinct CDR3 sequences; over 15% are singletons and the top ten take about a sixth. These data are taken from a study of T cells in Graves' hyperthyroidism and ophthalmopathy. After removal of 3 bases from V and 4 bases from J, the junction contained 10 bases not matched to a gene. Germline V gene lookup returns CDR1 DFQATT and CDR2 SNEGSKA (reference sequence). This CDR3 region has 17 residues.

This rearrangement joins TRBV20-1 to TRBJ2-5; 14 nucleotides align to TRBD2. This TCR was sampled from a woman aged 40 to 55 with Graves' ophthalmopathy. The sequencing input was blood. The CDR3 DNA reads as TGCAGTGCTAGGACTAGCGGGAGGGCCTGGGACTCAGAGACCCAGTACTTC. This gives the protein CSARTSGRAWDSETQYF.